These 18 T cell receptor beta chains were all obtained from the same sample, sequenced in a study of T cell responses to AZD1222 COVID-19 vaccine. TCRdb's copy holds only in-frame clones and misses some; the assay was immunoSEQ multiplex PCR. The table has over 120,000 clones, 88% seen once. The source material was peripheral blood, sampled 28 days after the second dose of the MenACWY control vaccine. These receptors originate from an adult who received the MenACWY meningococcal vaccine as a control.

The chain recombines TRBV6-2 or TRBV6-3 with TRBJ1-1; D possibly corresponds to TRBD1 (5 bases). Germline CDR1 MNHEY, CDR2 SVGEGT. The CDR3 spans 15 residues. Trimming removed 4 bases at V and 10 bases at J, with 22 bases between. The CDR3 loop is CASSSIRDGPMAAFF. CDR3 sequence (DNA): TGTGCCAGCAGTTCCATAAGGGACGGCCCAATGGCAGCTTTCTTT.

V and J are TRBV9 and TRBJ2-3; TRBD1 matches at 7 bases. The CDR3 loop spans 14 amino acids. CDR1 is SGDLS, CDR2 YYNGEE, per germline. Trimming took 5 bases from V and 1 from J; bases not matched to a gene: 4. CDR3 region: CASSRQGGTDTQYF. In DNA form, the CDR3 reads TGTGCCAGCAGTCGACAGGGTGGCACAGATACGCAGTATTTT.

The rearrangement links TRBV18 to TRBJ1-1; 7 bases fit TRBD1. CDR3 length: 16 residues. The J segment lost 4 bases and the V segment lost 3 bases, leaving 11 bases of the junction unmatched. CDR1 and CDR2 from the germline V gene are KGHSH and LQKENI. CDR3 bases: TGTGCCAGCTCACCCAACAGGGGTGCCAGTGGCACTGAAGCTTTCTTT. It specifies CASSPNRGASGTEAFF.

Only one count was recorded for this clone. The gene calls are TRBV19 and TRBJ2-2; 11 nucleotides match TRBD1. The CDR3 spans 18 residues. The trim removed 3 bases at V and 5 bases at J, leaving 11 bases unmatched. The V gene's germline CDR1 is LNHDA and CDR2 SQIVND (reference sequence). CDR3 coding DNA: TGTGCCAGTAGTATCGGACAGGGGGCCCTACCAAGTACCGGGGAGCTGTTTTTT. This encodes CASSIGQGALPSTGELFF.

The genes are TRBV28 and TRBJ1-5; D remains unclear. This CDR3 is 12 amino acids long. Between the trimmed V and J ends, which lost 7 bases and 9 bases, there was a span of 13 bases. Germline lookup yields CDR1 MDHEN and CDR2 SYDVKM. Written as DNA, the CDR3 is TGTGCCAGCACCGCGGGTGACACGCCCCAGCATTTT. This gives the protein CASTAGDTPQHF.

The chain has TRBV10-3 and TRBJ2-7; D is uncertain. V lost 7 bases and J lost 5, with 15 bases in between. CDR1 is ENHRY and CDR2 is SYGVKD in the germline V gene. CDR3 length: 13 residues. The CDR3 DNA follows: TGTGCCATCAAATTCTCGTCCGGCCACGAGCAGTACTTC. Translated: CAIKFSSGHEQYF.

The gene calls are TRBV29-1 and TRBJ2-2, with D uncertain. This CDR3 has 15 residues. Germline values: CDR1 SQVTM, CDR2 ANQGSEA. Trimming left V 4 bases short and J 6 bases short, with 18 bases between. The CDR3 region is CSVGGPSAAPGELFF. CDR3 coding DNA: TGCAGCGTTGGTGGACCCTCGGCGGCGCCCGGGGAGCTGTTTTTT.

V usage is TRBV4-2 and J usage is TRBJ2-1; TRBD2 matches 8 bases. From germline, CDR1 is LGHNA and CDR2 YNFKEQ. CDR3 length: 17 amino acids. After removal of 5 bases from V and 8 bases from J, the junction contained 17 bases not matched to a gene. The CDR3 loop is CASSASASGSMADEQFF. The CDR3 coding sequence is TGTGCCAGCAGCGCCTCTGCTAGCGGGTCCATGGCGGATGAGCAGTTCTTC.

A single count supports this clone. V gene TRBV6-5 combines with J gene TRBJ1-4, with a possible D match to TRBD1 (5 bases). The CDR3 totals 14 residues. Trimming took 8 bases from V and 4 from J, leaving 14 bases between them. CDR1 is MNHEY and CDR2 is SVGAGI in the germline V gene. This chain's CDR3 is CASGRQTVNEKLFF. The CDR3 DNA is TGTGCCAGCGGTCGACAGACAGTTAATGAAAAACTGTTTTTT.

CDR3 sequence reads: CASSLGPRGAFF. CDR3 nucleotides: TGTGCCAGCAGCTTAGGGCCCCGGGGAGCTTTCTTT. V and J are TRBV7-2 and TRBJ1-1; D is unresolved. This CDR3 is built from 12 residues. Germline V gene lookup returns CDR1 SGHTA and CDR2 FQGNSA. V was clipped by 1 base and J by 10 bases, with 10 bases between them. Supplemented by reference TRBV7-2 and TRBJ1-1, the full variable domain reads GAGVSQSPSNKVTEKGKDVELRCDPISGHTALYWYRQSLGQGLEFLIYFQGNSAPDKSGLPSDRFSAERTGGSVSTLTIQRTQQEDSAVYLCASSLGPRGAFFGQGTRLTVV.

This sequence joins TRBV20-1 and TRBJ2-5; D perhaps matches TRBD1 (5 bases). Germline V gene data show CDR1 as DFQATT and CDR2 as SNEGSKA (reference sequence). The CDR3 consists of 11 residues. V gave up 3 bases and J gave up 9 bases, with 11 bases separating them. This CDR3 reads CSARYQGAQYF. CDR3 coding DNA: TGCAGTGCTAGGTACCAAGGGGCCCAGTACTTC.

The chain carries TRBV18 and TRBJ2-1, with unresolved D. The V end was cut by 0 bases, the J end by 4 bases, with 1 base between. The germline V gene has CDR1 KGHSH and CDR2 LQKENI. The CDR3 spans 12 residues. The CDR3 DNA reads TGTGCCAGCTCACCACCATACAATGAGCAGTTCTTC. Protein: CASSPPYNEQFF.

This clone was recorded a few times. The chain links TRBV7-8 to TRBJ1-1; no firm D call. This CDR3 has 16 residues. V was clipped by 4 bases and J by 1 base, with 16 bases between them. Per germline, CDR1 SGHVS and CDR2 FQNEAQ. The CDR3 loop is CASSYLNPGSNTEAFF. The CDR3 nucleotides are TGTGCCAGCAGCTATTTAAACCCGGGGTCGAACACTGAAGCTTTCTTT. Filled out from reference TRBV7-8 and TRBJ1-1, the complete variable domain reads GAGVSQSPRYKVAKRGQDVALRCDPISGHVSLFWYQQALGQGPEFLTYFQNEAQLDKSGLPSDRFFAERPEGSVSTLKIQRTQQEDSAVYLCASSYLNPGSNTEAFFGQGTRLTVV.

The CDR3 here is CASSQYLAGGTGELFF. The CDR3, as DNA: TGTGCCAGCAGCCAATATCTAGCGGGAGGCACCGGGGAGCTGTTTTTT. The gene calls are TRBV3-1 (or the pseudogene TRBV3-2) and TRBJ2-2; TRBD2 matches at 11 bases. Looked up from germline, CDR1 is LGHDT and CDR2 is YNNKEL (reference sequence). V trimming: 2 bases; J trimming: 4 bases; junction bases outside the gene matches: 3. There are 16 residues in the CDR3.

The rearrangement links TRBV7-8 to TRBJ1-5, with unresolved D. The CDR3 sequence is 15 residues long. V was clipped by 3 bases and J by 3 bases, with 12 bases between them. Germline loops: CDR1 SGHVS, CDR2 FQNEAQ. CDR3 amino acids: CASSFLMGYNQPQHF. As DNA, the CDR3 is TGTGCCAGCAGCTTTTTGATGGGGTACAATCAGCCCCAGCATTTT.

The chain joins TRBV11-3 to TRBJ1-1; 7 bases fit TRBD1. The V and J ends lost 3 bases and 1 base, in that order; junction bases with no gene match: 2. The CDR3 is 14 amino acids. Germline CDR1 is SGHNT and CDR2 is YENEEA. CDR3: CASSFRGGNTEAFF. DNA for the CDR3: TGTGCCAGCAGCTTCAGGGGGGGGAACACTGAAGCTTTCTTT. Complete variable domain (other parts from reference TRBV11-3 and TRBJ1-1): EAGVVQSPRYKIIEKKQPVAFWCNPISGHNTLYWYLQNLGQGPELLIRYENEEAVDDSQLPKDRFSAERLKGVDSTLKIQPAELGDSAVYLCASSFRGGNTEAFFGQGTRLTVV.

This chain connects TRBV24-1 to TRBJ2-3; 7 bases are a match to TRBD1. CDR3 length: 13 amino acids. From germline, CDR1 is KGHDR and CDR2 SFDVKD. V gave up 9 bases and J gave up 5 bases; unmatched junction bases: 7. The CDR3 nucleotides read TGTGCCACCGGATTAGGGACAGAAGATACGCAGTATTTT. It specifies CATGLGTEDTQYF.

The chain recombines TRBV11-3 with TRBJ2-5, with 10 bases that match TRBD1. CDR3 size: 14 residues. The V gene's germline CDR1 is SGHNT and CDR2 YENEEA. The V and J ends lost 3 bases and 3 bases, in that order; junction bases with no gene match: 1. The CDR3 DNA is TGTGCCAGCAGCTTGGACAGGGGGAAAGAGACCCAGTACTTC. This translates into CASSLDRGKETQYF.